This note documents a single TCR beta chain sequence. V was shortened by 0 bases and J by 0 bases, with 5 bases between the two germline ends. The CDR3 sequence is 14 residues long. CDR1 is LGHDT, CDR2 YNNKEL, per germline (reference sequence). The source of the sample is a study of blood T cell repertoires in COVID-19. In the authors' methods: Quantification of nucleated cells was approximated via reference gene primer amplification. Generated by immunoSEQ multiplex PCR, the TCRdb table keeps only in-frame clones and is missing some. V and J calls and clone size come straight from that table; D and trimming were deduced from the DNA. This sample has approximately 190,000 clones, with 60% to 85% found just once.

The clonotype originates from a man aged 55 to 70 with active or convalescent COVID-19. Sequenced sample: peripheral blood. V usage is TRBV3-1 (or the pseudogene TRBV3-2) and J usage is TRBJ1-1; D gene unclear. This CDR3 reads CASSQDSMNTEAFF. For the CDR3, the DNA is TGTGCCAGCAGCCAAGATTCAATGAACACTGAAGCTTTCTTT.